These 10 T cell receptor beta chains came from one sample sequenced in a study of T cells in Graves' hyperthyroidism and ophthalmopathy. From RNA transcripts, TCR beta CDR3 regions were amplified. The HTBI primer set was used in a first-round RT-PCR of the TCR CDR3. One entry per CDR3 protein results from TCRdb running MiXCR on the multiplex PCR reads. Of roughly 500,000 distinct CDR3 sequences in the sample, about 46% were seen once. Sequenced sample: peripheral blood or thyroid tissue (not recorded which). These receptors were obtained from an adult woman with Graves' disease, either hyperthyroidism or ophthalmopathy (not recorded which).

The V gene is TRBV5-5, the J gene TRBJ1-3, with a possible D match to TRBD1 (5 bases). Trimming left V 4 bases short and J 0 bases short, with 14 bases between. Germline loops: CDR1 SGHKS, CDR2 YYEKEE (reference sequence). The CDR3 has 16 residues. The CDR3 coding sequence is TGTGCCAGCAGCCTGGGACGGCCCAGCTCTGGAAACACCATATATTTT. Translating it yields CASSLGRPSSGNTIYF.

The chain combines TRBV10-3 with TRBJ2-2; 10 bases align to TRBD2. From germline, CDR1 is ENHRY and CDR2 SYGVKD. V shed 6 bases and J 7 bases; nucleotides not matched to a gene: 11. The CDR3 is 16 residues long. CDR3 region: CAISPSGRARDGELFF. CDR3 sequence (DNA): TGTGCCATCAGCCCGAGCGGGAGGGCACGGGACGGGGAGCTGTTTTTT.

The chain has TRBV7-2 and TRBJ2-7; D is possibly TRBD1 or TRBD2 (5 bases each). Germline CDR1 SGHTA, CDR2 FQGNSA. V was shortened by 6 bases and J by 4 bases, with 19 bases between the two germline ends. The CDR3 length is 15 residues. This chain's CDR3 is CASRSRGGEGYEQYF. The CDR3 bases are TGTGCCAGCAGGAGTCGGGGCGGCGAGGGATACGAGCAGTACTTC.

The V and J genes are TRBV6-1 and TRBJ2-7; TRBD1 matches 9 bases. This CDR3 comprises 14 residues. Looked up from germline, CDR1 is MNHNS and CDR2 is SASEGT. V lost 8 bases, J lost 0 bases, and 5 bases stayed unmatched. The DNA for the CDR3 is TGTGCCAGCCGGGACAGGGTTTACTCCTACGAGCAGTACTTC. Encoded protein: CASRDRVYSYEQYF.

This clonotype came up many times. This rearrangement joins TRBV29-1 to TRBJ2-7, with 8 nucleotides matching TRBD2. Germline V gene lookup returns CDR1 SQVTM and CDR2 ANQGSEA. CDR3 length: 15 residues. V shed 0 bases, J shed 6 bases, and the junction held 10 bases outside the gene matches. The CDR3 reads CSVEERRGGISEQYF. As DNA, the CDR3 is TGCAGCGTTGAAGAGCGCCGGGGGGGCATTTCCGAGCAGTACTTC.

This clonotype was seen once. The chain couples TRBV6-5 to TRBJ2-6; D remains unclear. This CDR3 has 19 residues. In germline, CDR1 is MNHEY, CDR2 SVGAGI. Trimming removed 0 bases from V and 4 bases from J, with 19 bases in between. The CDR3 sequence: CASSYSSPSLVGGANVLTF. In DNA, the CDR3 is TGTGCCAGCAGTTACTCGAGCCCCAGTCTGGTTGGCGGGGCCAACGTCCTGACTTTC.

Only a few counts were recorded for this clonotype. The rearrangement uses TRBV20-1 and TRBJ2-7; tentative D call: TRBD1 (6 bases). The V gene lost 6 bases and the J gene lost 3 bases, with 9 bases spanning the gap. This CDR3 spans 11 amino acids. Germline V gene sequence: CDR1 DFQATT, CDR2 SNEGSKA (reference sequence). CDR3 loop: CSASDSYEQYF. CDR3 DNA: TGCAGTGCCTCGGACAGCTACGAGCAGTACTTC.

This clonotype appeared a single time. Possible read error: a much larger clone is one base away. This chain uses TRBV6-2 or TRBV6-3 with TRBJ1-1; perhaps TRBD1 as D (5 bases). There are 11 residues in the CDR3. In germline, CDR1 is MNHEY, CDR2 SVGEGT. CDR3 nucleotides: TGTGCCAGCGTCGAGGGGACTGAAGCTTCCTTT. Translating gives CASVEGTEASF.

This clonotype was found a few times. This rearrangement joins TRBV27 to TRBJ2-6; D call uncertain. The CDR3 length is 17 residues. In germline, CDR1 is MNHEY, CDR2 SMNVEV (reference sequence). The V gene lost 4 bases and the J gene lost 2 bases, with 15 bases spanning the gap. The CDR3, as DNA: TGTGCCAGCAGTTACCGTCCGAGTATACCTGGGGCCAACGTCCTGACTTTC. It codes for CASSYRPSIPGANVLTF.

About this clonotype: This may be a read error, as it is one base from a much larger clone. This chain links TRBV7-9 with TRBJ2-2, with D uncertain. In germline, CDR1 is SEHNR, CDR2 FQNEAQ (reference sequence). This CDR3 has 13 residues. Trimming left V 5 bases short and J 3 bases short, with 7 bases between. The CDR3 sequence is CASSTADTGELFF. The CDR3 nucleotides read TGTGCCAGCAGCACCGCGGACACCGGGGAGCTGTTTTTT.